One sample yielded the 21 T cell receptor beta chains listed below, sequenced in a study of post-analysis software for immune sequencing data. For these receptors, no antigen is known. Presence of unique molecular identifiers characterized the TCR beta cDNA libraries. TCRdb re-derived calls from the PCR reads in MiXCR, one entry per CDR3 protein. The sample records 600,000 to 700,000 distinct CDR3 sequences, 55% to 60% being singletons. Findings and caveats of the study: Patients used four to six TRBV segments, including TRBV5-6, TRBV5-1 and TRBV20-1, more often than controls.

The sample taken for sequencing was blood. The receptors stem from a girl aged 2 to 10 with multiple sclerosis.

The chain has TRBV6-1 and TRBJ2-1; D is unresolved. The V end lost 4 bases, the J end lost 7 bases, and 11 bases lay between the germline ends. Per germline, CDR1 MNHNS and CDR2 SASEGT. CDR3 length: 13 residues. The CDR3 coding sequence is TGTGCCAGCAGTGCCTACCAGTGGAATGAGCAGTTCTTC. Encoded protein: CASSAYQWNEQFF.

The chain uses TRBV12-3 or TRBV12-4 and TRBJ2-4; D possibly uses TRBD1 or TRBD2 (5 bases each). This CDR3 comprises 16 residues. Between the trimmed V and J ends, which lost 6 bases and 9 bases, there was a span of 24 bases. CDR3 protein: CASSLLGHRGRIIQYF. The DNA for the CDR3 is TGTGCCAGCAGCCTTCTCGGGCATCGGGGACGGATCATTCAGTACTTC.

The chain has TRBV27 and TRBJ2-1; 10 nucleotides align to TRBD1. After removal of 5 bases from V and 6 bases from J, the junction contained 13 bases not matched to a gene. This CDR3 is 17 amino acids long. In germline, CDR1 is MNHEY, CDR2 SMNVEV (reference sequence). CDR3: CASSPMIPGQGFNEQFF. DNA for the CDR3: TGTGCCAGCAGTCCGATGATACCGGGACAGGGGTTCAATGAGCAGTTCTTC.

This chain joins TRBV29-1 and TRBJ2-1, with 9 bases identical to TRBD2. The CDR3 extends over 13 amino acids. The J segment lost 9 bases and the V segment lost 7 bases, leaving 10 bases of the junction unmatched. Per germline, CDR1 SQVTM and CDR2 ANQGSEA. CDR3 in DNA: TGCAGCGGAGGACGCGGGAGGGCCGCTGAGCAGTTCTTC. Amino acids: CSGGRGRAAEQFF.

This clonotype was observed once. The chain is built from TRBV5-1 and TRBJ2-5, with D unresolved. CDR3 length equals 13 residues. Germline V gene sequence: CDR1 SGHRS, CDR2 YFSETQ. The V end was cut by 4 bases, the J end by 5 bases, with 12 bases between. The CDR3 sequence is CASSPLLEETQYF. Written as DNA, the CDR3 is TGCGCCAGCAGCCCTCTGCTTGAGGAGACCCAGTACTTC.

The chain carries TRBV9 and TRBJ2-1; the D gene is possibly TRBD2 (6 bases). The CDR3 contains 15 residues. The germline V gene encodes CDR1 SGDLS and CDR2 YYNGEE. The V gene lost 0 bases and the J gene lost 6 bases, with 13 bases spanning the gap. CDR3 sequence (DNA): TGTGCCAGCAGCGTAGCGGCTAGCGAGACCAATGAGCAGTTCTTC. Its protein is CASSVAASETNEQFF.

The chain recombines TRBV29-1 with TRBJ1-2; D is unresolved. The CDR3 extends over 12 amino acids. V was trimmed by 0 bases and J by 4 bases, leaving 6 bases between them. Looked up from germline, CDR1 is SQVTM and CDR2 is ANQGSEA. Here the CDR3 reads CSVEDRGYGYTF. DNA for the CDR3: TGCAGCGTTGAAGATCGAGGCTATGGCTACACCTTC.

The table lists this clonotype with a few counts. The chain is built from TRBV29-1 and TRBJ2-5; 12 nucleotides agree with TRBD2. Trimming at V came to 7 bases and at J to 5 bases, leaving 17 bases not matched to a gene. Germline CDR1 is SQVTM and CDR2 is ANQGSEA. The CDR3 loop spans 17 amino acids. The CDR3 DNA follows: TGCAGCGCCGGCCGGACTAGCGGGGAAGGTTGGAAGGAGACCCAGTACTTC. It yields the protein CSAGRTSGEGWKETQYF.

The chain combines TRBV12-3 or TRBV12-4 with TRBJ1-2, with D possibly being TRBD1 (5 bases). V was cut by 5 bases and J by 4 bases, with 14 bases left in between. There are 14 residues in the CDR3. This chain's CDR3 is CASSLRDGPYGYTF. CDR3 in DNA: TGTGCCAGCAGTCTCCGGGACGGACCCTATGGCTACACCTTC.

The rearrangement links TRBV6-2 or TRBV6-3 to TRBJ2-7; either TRBD1 or TRBD2 may supply D (5 bases each). CDR1 MNHEY and CDR2 SVGEGT come from the germline V gene. This CDR3 has 16 amino acids. V shed 6 bases and J shed 2 bases, with 20 bases lying between them. CDR3 amino acids: CASSDPGPAYTYEQYF. CDR3 bases: TGTGCCAGCAGCGATCCGGGACCAGCGTACACCTACGAGCAGTACTTC.

In its sample, this clonotype was seen a few times. The chain recombines TRBV20-1 with TRBJ2-1; TRBD1 aligns across 7 bases. The V and J ends lost 0 bases and 2 bases, in that order; junction bases with no gene match: 4. CDR1 is DFQATT and CDR2 is SNEGSKA in the germline V gene (reference sequence). The CDR3 totals 15 residues. The CDR3 DNA reads as TGCAGTGCTAGAGATACAGGGGACCCCTACAATGAGCAGTTCTTC. Encoded protein: CSARDTGDPYNEQFF.

The chain carries TRBV7-2 and TRBJ2-7, with D perhaps TRBD1 or TRBD2 (6 bases each). Trimming removed 1 base from V and 0 bases from J, with 10 bases in between. This CDR3 region has 15 residues. Germline CDR1 is SGHTA and CDR2 is FQGNSA. This CDR3 reads CASSLGPGASYEQYF. DNA for the CDR3: TGTGCCAGCAGCTTAGGGCCGGGGGCCTCCTACGAGCAGTACTTC.

V is TRBV7-2 and J is TRBJ1-5; unclear D gene. Germline lookup yields CDR1 SGHTA and CDR2 FQGNSA. The V gene lost 5 bases and the J gene lost 2 bases, with 10 bases spanning the gap. The CDR3 covers 14 residues. This chain's CDR3 is CASSAQLGNQPQHF. The DNA for the CDR3 is TGTGCCAGCAGCGCACAGTTGGGCAATCAGCCCCAGCATTTT.

The chain couples TRBV7-8 to TRBJ2-1, with 8 positions matching TRBD2. With V trimmed by 3 bases and J by 6 bases, 1 base remained unmatched. Germline V gene sequence: CDR1 SGHVS, CDR2 FQNEAQ. The CDR3 loop spans 13 amino acids. The CDR3 is CASSLGTSNEQFF. CDR3 coding DNA: TGTGCCAGCAGCTTGGGGACTAGCAATGAGCAGTTCTTC.

In its sample, this clonotype was seen a few times. This chain uses TRBV15 with TRBJ2-3; TRBD1 matches at 7 bases. CDR3 size: 18 residues. The germline V gene has CDR1 LNHNV and CDR2 YYDKDF (reference sequence). The ends lost 2 bases at V and 0 bases at J; junction bases unmatched: 11. The CDR3 coding sequence is TGTGCCACCAGCAGAATGACAGGGTACGACACTAGCACAGATACGCAGTATTTT. It codes for CATSRMTGYDTSTDTQYF.

This chain uses TRBV12-3 or TRBV12-4 with TRBJ1-6; maybe TRBD1 (5 bases). There are 14 residues in the CDR3. Trimming shortened V by 4 bases and J by 3 bases, and 7 bases separated the two germline ends. CDR3: CASSWGIYNSPLHF. The CDR3 bases are TGTGCCAGCAGTTGGGGGATCTATAATTCACCCCTCCACTTT.

Only a few counts were recorded for this clonotype. This chain connects TRBV12-3 or TRBV12-4 to TRBJ2-1; 16 nucleotides agree with TRBD2. V shed 3 bases and J 1 base; nucleotides not matched to a gene: 6. The CDR3 totals 19 residues. The CDR3 here is CASSLGTSGGVWSYNEQFF. Written as DNA, the CDR3 is TGTGCCAGCAGTTTGGGGACTAGCGGGGGGGTTTGGTCCTACAATGAGCAGTTCTTC.

CDR3 protein: CASSELGITEAFF. CDR3 in DNA: TGTGCCAGCAGTGAATTAGGTATCACTGAAGCTTTCTTT. The chain links TRBV6-1 to TRBJ1-1; D is unresolved. V lost 2 bases, J lost 4 bases, and 8 bases lay in between. CDR1 is MNHNS, CDR2 SASEGT, per germline. The CDR3 covers 13 residues.

This clonotype appeared a few times. The rearrangement links TRBV5-1 to TRBJ2-3, with D possibly being TRBD2 (5 bases). Germline CDR1 reads SGHRS; CDR2 reads YFSETQ. The length of the CDR3 is 15 residues. Trimming took 1 base from V and 0 from J, leaving 9 bases between them. CDR3 in amino acids: CASSLPGSSTDTQYF. In nucleotides, the CDR3 is TGCGCCAGCAGCTTGCCGGGGAGTAGCACAGATACGCAGTATTTT.

The chain joins TRBV20-1 to TRBJ2-1; TRBD1 matches 7 bases. The trim removed 0 bases at V and 3 bases at J, leaving 2 bases unmatched. The CDR3 length is 14 residues. CDR1 and CDR2 (germline): DFQATT, SNEGSKA (reference sequence). The CDR3 loop is CSARDNRGYNEQFF. CDR3 sequence (DNA): TGCAGTGCTAGAGACAACAGGGGCTACAATGAGCAGTTCTTC.

The gene calls are TRBV29-1 and TRBJ2-1, with TRBD2 matching 7 bases. The CDR3 runs 15 residues. CDR1 is SQVTM, CDR2 ANQGSEA, per germline. With V trimmed by 3 bases and J by 0 bases, 5 bases remained unmatched. The CDR3 DNA sequence: TGCAGCGTTGACGGGGGGAAGGGCTCCTACAATGAGCAGTTCTTC. It codes for CSVDGGKGSYNEQFF.